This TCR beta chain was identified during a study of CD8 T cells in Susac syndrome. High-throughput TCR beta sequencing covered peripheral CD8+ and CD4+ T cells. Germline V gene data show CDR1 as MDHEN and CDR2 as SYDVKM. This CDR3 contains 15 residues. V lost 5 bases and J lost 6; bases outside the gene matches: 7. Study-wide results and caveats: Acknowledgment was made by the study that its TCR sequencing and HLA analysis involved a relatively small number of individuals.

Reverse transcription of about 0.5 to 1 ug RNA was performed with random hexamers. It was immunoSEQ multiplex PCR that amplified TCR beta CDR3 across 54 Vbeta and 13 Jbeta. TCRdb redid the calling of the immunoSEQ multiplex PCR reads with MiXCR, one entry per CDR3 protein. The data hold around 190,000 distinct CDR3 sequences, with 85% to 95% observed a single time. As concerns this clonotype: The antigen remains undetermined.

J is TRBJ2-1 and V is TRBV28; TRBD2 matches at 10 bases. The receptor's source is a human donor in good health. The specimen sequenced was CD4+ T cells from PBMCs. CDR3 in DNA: TGTGCCAGCAGTCGATCTAGCGGGGGCCGCAATGAGCAGTTCTTC. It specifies CASSRSSGGRNEQFF.